This is a list of T cell receptor beta chains from one sample in a study of blood T cell repertoires in COVID-19. Using immunoSEQ multiplex PCR, the repertoire was profiled, and TCRdb retains in-frame clones only, with some absent. The sample includes about 84,000 clones, over 65% of them seen just once. Sequenced: peripheral blood. These receptors were taken from a man between 50 and 59 years old with active or convalescent COVID-19. Each CDR3 is given with its conserved first and last residue. Each record gives: V gene, J gene, D gene, clone size, CDR3 DNA, CDR3 protein. The D gene is left open where the match is weak. Not every row has a clone size; where given, it reads once, few, many or a size class.

>TRBV27|TRBJ1-5|NA|few
TGTGCCAGCGGGCTTAAATGGGGAACGGGGTATAGCAATCAGCCCCAGCATTTT
CASGLKWGTGYSNQPQHF
>TRBV10-3|TRBJ1-5|NA|NA
TGTGCCATCAGTGGGGGCCAGAGCAATCAGCCCCAGCATTTT
CAISGGQSNQPQHF
>TRBV7-2|TRBJ2-3|NA|NA
TGTGCCAGCAGCTTAGGGTGGCGAGGCACGGTGCCGCAGTATTTT
CASSLGWRGTVPQYF
>TRBV2|TRBJ2-6|NA|NA
TGTGCCAGCAGTGAAACTTTCGGGGCTGGGGCCAACGTCCTGACTTTC
CASSETFGAGANVLTF
>TRBV19|TRBJ2-5|TRBD1|NA
TGTGCCAGTAGTCTTACAGGGGTCGGAGAGACCCAGTACTTC
CASSLTGVGETQYF
>TRBV12-3/TRBV12-4|TRBJ2-3|NA|NA
TGTGCCAGCAGTCAGGGTTACACAGATACGCAGTATTTT
CASSQGYTDTQYF
>TRBV3-1/TRBV3-2|TRBJ1-5|TRBD1|few
TGTGCCAGCAGCCAAGAGAGGCAGGGGGCCGTAAGCAATCAGCCCCAGCATTTT
CASSQERQGAVSNQPQHF
>TRBV7-2|TRBJ2-3|TRBD2|NA
TGTGCCAGCAGCTTAATCGGTAGCGGGGGCCTTAAAGGTCATACGCAGTATTTT
CASSLIGSGGLKGHTQYF
>TRBV7-3|TRBJ2-1|NA|NA
TGTGCCAGCAGCTTAGGCGGGGATTACAATGAGCAGTTCTTC
CASSLGGDYNEQFF
>TRBV5-5|TRBJ1-5|TRBD1|few
TGTGCCAGCAGCTACTGGGACAGGGGCAATCAGCCCCAGCATTTT
CASSYWDRGNQPQHF
>TRBV9|TRBJ2-3|TRBD2|NA
TGTGCCAGCGGATCTAGCGGGACCCCCGGGGATACGCAGTATTTT
CASGSSGTPGDTQYF
>TRBV12-3/TRBV12-4|TRBJ1-1|NA|NA
TGTGCCAGCAGTTTGTCAGGCTATCCTGAAGCTTTCTTT
CASSLSGYPEAFF
>TRBV7-9|TRBJ2-2|TRBD2|NA
TGTGCCAGCACCATAGCGGGGGGGCTGAGCACCGGGGAGCTGTTTTTT
CASTIAGGLSTGELFF
>TRBV14|TRBJ1-1|NA|NA
TGTGCCAGCAGCCATATCGAAGCTTTCTTT
CASSHIEAFF
>TRBV19|TRBJ2-5|NA|NA
TGTGCCAGTAGTATAGGAGCTAGAGGGATAGGAGAGACCCAGTACTTC
CASSIGARGIGETQYF
>TRBV20-1|TRBJ2-5|TRBD2|NA
TGCAGTGCTAGTTCCACTAGCGGGCAGAAAGAGACCCAGTACTTC
CSASSTSGQKETQYF
>TRBV6-5|TRBJ1-5|TRBD1|NA
TGTGCCAGCAGTTACTCCGGGACAGGGGAAGGGCCCCAGCATTTT
CASSYSGTGEGPQHF